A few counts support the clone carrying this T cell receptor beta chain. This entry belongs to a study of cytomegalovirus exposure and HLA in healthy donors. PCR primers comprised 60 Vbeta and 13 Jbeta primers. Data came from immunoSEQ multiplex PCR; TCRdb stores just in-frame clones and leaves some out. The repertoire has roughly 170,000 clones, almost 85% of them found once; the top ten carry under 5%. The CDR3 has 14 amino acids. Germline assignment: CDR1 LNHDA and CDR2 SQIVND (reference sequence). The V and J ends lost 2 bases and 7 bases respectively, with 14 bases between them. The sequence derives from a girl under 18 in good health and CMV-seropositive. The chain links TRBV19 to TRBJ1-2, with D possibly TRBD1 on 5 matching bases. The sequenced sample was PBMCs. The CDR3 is CASSIRGTEFGYTF. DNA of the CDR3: TGTGCCAGTAGTATAAGGGGTACGGAGTTTGGCTACACCTTC.